A selection of T cell receptor beta chains follows, all from one sample in a study of response to subunit inactivated influenza vaccine. TCRdb recomputed calls from the RT-PCR reads with MiXCR, one row per CDR3 protein. The data hold 710,000 or so distinct CDR3 sequences, with around 14% observed a single time. The source material was PBMCs from blood, sampled about 12 days after vaccination. The receptor set was obtained from a man aged 45-65 years who received an inactivated influenza vaccine. Each CDR3 is given with its conserved first and last residue. Each record gives: D gene, clone size, J gene, V gene, CDR3 protein, CDR3 DNA. The D gene is left open where the match is weak. A row's size may be missing; if present it is once, few, many or a size class.

D: NA
size: NA
J: TRBJ2-5
V: TRBV29-1
CDR3: CSAREGADGTQYF
DNA: TGCAGCGCCAGAGAAGGGGCAGATGGGACCCAGTACTTC

D: NA
size: NA
J: TRBJ2-7
V: TRBV12-3/TRBV12-4
CDR3: CASSPAKEQYF
DNA: TGTGCCAGCAGTCCCGCAAAAGAGCAGTACTTC

D: TRBD1
size: NA
J: TRBJ1-1
V: TRBV6-1
CDR3: CASRPGQGALNTEAFF
DNA: TGTGCCAGCAGACCGGGACAGGGGGCCCTGAACACTGAAGCTTTCTTT

D: TRBD1
size: NA
J: TRBJ1-2
V: TRBV5-5
CDR3: CASSARQGIRGYTF
DNA: TGTGCCAGCAGCGCCAGACAGGGGATACGCGGCTACACCTTC

D: NA
size: few
J: TRBJ1-6
V: TRBV10-3
CDR3: CAISDAVSSYNSPLHF
DNA: TGTGCCATCAGTGATGCAGTCAGCTCCTATAATTCACCCCTCCACTTT

D: NA
size: NA
J: TRBJ1-5
V: TRBV20-1
CDR3: CSASRDTNQPQHF
DNA: TGCAGTGCTAGCCGGGACACAAATCAGCCCCAGCATTTT

D: TRBD1
size: few
J: TRBJ2-2
V: TRBV7-9
CDR3: CASSVRDRATGELFF
DNA: TGTGCCAGCAGCGTCCGGGACAGGGCCACCGGGGAGCTGTTTTTT

D: NA
size: NA
J: TRBJ2-7
V: TRBV5-1
CDR3: CASSLNGALYEQYF
DNA: TGCGCCAGCAGCCTAAACGGAGCCCTCTACGAGCAGTACTTC

D: NA
size: NA
J: TRBJ2-1
V: TRBV9
CDR3: CASSVAESEQFF
DNA: TGTGCCAGCAGCGTAGCCGAAAGTGAGCAGTTCTTC

D: NA
size: few
J: TRBJ2-7
V: TRBV29-1
CDR3: CSVDSGSYEQYF
DNA: TGCAGCGTTGACTCGGGCTCCTACGAGCAGTACTTC

D: NA
size: few
J: TRBJ2-7
V: TRBV10-2
CDR3: CASMRVVSYEQYF
DNA: TGCGCCAGCATGAGAGTAGTCTCCTACGAGCAGTACTTC

D: TRBD2
size: NA
J: TRBJ2-1
V: TRBV20-1
CDR3: CSARLGGRANEQFF
DNA: TGCAGTGCCAGACTAGGCGGGAGGGCCAATGAGCAGTTCTTC